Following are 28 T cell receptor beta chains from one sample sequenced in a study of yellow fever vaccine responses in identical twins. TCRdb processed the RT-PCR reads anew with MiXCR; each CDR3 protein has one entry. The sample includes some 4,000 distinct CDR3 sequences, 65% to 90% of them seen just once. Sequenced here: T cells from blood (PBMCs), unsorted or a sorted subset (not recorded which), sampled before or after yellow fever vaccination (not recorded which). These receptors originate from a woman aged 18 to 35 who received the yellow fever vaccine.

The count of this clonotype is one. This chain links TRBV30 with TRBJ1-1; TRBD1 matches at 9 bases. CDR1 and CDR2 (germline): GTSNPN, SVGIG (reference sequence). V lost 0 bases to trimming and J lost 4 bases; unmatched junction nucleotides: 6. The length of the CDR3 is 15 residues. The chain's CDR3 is CAWSVLGQGSTEAFF. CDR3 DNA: TGTGCCTGGAGTGTGCTGGGACAGGGCTCCACTGAAGCTTTCTTT. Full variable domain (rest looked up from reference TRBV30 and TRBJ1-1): SQTIHQWPATLVQPVGSPLSLECTVEGTSNPNLYWYRQAAGRGLQLLFYSVGIGQISSEVPQNLSASRPQDRQFILSSKKLLLSDSGFYLCAWSVLGQGSTEAFFGQGTRLTVV.

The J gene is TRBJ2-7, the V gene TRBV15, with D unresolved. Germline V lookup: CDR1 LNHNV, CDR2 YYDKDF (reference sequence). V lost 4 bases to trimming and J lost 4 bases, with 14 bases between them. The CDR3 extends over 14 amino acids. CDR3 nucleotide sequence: TGTGCCACCAGCATGGGGAACAGAGTATACGAGCAGTACTTC. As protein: CATSMGNRVYEQYF.

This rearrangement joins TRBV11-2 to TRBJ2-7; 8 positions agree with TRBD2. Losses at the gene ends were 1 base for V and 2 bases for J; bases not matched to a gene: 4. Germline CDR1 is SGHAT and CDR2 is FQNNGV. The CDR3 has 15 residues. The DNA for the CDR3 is TGTGCCAGCAGCTTAGGACGGGGGGGCACCTACGAGCAGTACTTC. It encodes CASSLGRGGTYEQYF.

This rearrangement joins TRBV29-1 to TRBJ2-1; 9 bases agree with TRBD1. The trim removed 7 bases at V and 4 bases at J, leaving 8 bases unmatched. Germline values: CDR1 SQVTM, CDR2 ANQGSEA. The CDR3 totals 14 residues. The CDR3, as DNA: TGCAGCGGTGGGGTGGGACAGGGTTACAATGAGCAGTTCTTC. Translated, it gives CSGGVGQGYNEQFF.

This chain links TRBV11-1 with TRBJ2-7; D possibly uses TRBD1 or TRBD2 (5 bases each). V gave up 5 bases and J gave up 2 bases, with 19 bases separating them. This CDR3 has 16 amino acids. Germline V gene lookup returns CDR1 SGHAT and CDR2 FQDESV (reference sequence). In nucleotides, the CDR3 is TGTGCCAGCAGCACGTACGACCGGGACGGGGCCTACGAGCAGTACTTC. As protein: CASSTYDRDGAYEQYF.

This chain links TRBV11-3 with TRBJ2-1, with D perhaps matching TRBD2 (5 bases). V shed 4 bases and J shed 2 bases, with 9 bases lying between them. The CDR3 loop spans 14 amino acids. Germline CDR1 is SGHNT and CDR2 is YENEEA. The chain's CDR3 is CASSWGVAYNEQFF. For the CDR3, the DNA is TGTGCCAGCAGCTGGGGAGTCGCCTACAATGAGCAGTTCTTC.

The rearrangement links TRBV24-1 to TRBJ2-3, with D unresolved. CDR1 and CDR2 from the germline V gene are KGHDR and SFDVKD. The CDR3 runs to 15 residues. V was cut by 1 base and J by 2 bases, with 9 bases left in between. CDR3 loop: CATSDFDGYTDTQYF. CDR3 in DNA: TGTGCCACCAGTGATTTCGACGGATACACAGATACGCAGTATTTT.

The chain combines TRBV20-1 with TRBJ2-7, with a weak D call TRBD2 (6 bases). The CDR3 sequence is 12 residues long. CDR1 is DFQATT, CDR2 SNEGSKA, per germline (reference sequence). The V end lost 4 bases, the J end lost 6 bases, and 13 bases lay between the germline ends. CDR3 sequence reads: CSAKEGYSEQYF. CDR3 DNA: TGCAGTGCTAAGGAGGGGTACAGCGAGCAGTACTTC.

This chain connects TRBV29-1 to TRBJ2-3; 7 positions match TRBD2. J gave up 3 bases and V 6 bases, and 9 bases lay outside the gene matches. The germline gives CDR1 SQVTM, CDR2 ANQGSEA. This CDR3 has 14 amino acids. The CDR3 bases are TGCAGCGTGGTCCGGGGGGAGAGGACAGATACGCAGTATTTT. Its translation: CSVVRGERTDTQYF.

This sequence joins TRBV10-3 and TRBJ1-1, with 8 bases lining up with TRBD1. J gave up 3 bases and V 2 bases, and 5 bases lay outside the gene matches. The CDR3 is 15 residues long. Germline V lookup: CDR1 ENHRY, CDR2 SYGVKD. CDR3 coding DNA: TGTGCCATCAGTGAGCCGGACAGGGCCCACACTGAAGCTTTCTTT. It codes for CAISEPDRAHTEAFF.

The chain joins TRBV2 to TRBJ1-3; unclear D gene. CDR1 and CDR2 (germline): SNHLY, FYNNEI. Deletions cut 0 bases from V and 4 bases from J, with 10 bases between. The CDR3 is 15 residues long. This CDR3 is CASSEANVRGNTIYF. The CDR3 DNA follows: TGTGCCAGCAGTGAAGCAAATGTTCGGGGAAACACCATATATTTT.

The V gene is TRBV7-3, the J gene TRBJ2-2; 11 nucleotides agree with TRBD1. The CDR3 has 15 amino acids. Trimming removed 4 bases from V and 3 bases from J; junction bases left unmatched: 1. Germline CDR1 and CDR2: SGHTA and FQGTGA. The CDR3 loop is CASSSDRGHTGELFF. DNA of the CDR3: TGTGCCAGCAGCTCGGACAGGGGGCACACCGGGGAGCTGTTTTTT.

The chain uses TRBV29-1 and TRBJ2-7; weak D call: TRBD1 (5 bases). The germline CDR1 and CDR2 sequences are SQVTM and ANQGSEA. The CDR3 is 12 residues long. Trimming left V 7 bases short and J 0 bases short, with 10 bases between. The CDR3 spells CSAIGDSYEQYF. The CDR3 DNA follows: TGCAGCGCCATAGGGGACTCCTACGAGCAGTACTTC.

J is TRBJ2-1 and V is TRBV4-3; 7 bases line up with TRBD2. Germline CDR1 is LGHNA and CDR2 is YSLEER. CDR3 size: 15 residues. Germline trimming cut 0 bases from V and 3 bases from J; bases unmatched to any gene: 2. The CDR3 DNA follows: TGCGCCAGCAGCCAAGATCGGGGGGTCTACAATGAGCAGTTCTTC. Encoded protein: CASSQDRGVYNEQFF.

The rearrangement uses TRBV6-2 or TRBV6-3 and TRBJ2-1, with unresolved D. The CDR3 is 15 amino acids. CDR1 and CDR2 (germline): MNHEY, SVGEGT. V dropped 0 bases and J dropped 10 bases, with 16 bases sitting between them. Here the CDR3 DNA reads TGTGCCAGCAGTTACTCGTTGAGCCGCCCACTCGAGCAGTTCTTC. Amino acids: CASSYSLSRPLEQFF.

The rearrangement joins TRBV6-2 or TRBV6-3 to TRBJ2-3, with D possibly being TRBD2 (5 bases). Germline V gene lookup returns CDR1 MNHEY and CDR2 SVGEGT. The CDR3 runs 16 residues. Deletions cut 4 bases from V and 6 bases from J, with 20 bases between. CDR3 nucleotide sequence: TGTGCCAGCAGTTTGGTCGGGATTGCAAACCGGGATACGCAGTATTTT. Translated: CASSLVGIANRDTQYF.

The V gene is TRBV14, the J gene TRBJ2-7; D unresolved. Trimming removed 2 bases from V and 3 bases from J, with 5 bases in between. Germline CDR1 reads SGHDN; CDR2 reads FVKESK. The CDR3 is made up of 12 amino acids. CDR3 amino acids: CASSQTFYEQYF. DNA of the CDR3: TGTGCCAGCAGCCAAACCTTCTACGAGCAGTACTTC.

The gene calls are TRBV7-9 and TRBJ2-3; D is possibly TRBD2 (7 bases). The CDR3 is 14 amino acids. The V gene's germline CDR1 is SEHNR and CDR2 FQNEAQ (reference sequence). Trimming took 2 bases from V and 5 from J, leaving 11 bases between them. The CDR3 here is CASSLTGGLDTQYF. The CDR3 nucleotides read TGTGCCAGCAGCTTAACGGGGGGCCTAGATACGCAGTATTTT.

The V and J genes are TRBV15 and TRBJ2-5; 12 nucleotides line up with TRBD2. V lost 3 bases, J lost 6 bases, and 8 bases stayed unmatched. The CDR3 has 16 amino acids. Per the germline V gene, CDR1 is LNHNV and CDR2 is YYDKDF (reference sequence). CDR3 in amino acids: CATSSQATSGRKTQYF. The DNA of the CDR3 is TGTGCCACCAGCAGCCAGGCGACTAGCGGGAGAAAGACCCAGTACTTC.

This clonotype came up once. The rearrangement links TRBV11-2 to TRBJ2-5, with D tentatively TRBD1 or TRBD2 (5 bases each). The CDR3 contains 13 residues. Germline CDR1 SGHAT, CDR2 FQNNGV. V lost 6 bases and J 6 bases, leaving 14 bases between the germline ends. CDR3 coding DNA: TGTGCCAGCAGTCGGGACCGGTCAAAGACCCAGTACTTC. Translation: CASSRDRSKTQYF. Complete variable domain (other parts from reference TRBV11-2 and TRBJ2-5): EAGVAQSPRYKIIEKRQSVAFWCNPISGHATLYWYQQILGQGPKLLIQFQNNGVVDDSQLPKDRFSAERLKGVDSTLKIQPAKLEDSAVYLCASSRDRSKTQYFGPGTRLLVL.

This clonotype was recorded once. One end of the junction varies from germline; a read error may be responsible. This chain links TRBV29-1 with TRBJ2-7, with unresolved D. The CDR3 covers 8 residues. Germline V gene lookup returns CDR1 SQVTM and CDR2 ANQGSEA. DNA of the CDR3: TGCAGCTCAAGTTGGCACCCCTTC. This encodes CSSSWHPF.

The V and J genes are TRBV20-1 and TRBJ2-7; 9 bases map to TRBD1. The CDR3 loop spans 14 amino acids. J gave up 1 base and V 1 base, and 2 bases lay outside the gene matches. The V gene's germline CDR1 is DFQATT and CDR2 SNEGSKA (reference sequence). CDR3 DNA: TGCAGTGCTAGAGCCGGACAGGGGTCCTACGAGCAGTACTTC. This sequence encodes CSARAGQGSYEQYF.

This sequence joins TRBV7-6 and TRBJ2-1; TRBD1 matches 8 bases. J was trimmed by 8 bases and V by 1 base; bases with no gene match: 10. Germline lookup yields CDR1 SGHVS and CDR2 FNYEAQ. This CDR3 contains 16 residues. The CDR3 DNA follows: TGTGCCAGCAGCTTAGGGACTGGGCAGGGGGCGGATGAGCAGTTCTTC. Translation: CASSLGTGQGADEQFF.

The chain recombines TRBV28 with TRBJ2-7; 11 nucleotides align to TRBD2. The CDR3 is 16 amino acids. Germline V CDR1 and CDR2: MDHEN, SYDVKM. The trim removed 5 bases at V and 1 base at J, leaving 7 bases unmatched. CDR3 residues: CASSPGLAVRSYEQYF. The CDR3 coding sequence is TGTGCCAGCAGTCCGGGACTAGCGGTCCGGTCCTACGAGCAGTACTTC.

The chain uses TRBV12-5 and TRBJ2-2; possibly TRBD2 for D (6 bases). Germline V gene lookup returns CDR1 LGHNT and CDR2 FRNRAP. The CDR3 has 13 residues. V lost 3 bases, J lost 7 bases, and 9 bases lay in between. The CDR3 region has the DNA TGTGCTAGTGGTTTTGACGGGGGCGGGGAGCTGTTTTTT. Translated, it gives CASGFDGGGELFF.

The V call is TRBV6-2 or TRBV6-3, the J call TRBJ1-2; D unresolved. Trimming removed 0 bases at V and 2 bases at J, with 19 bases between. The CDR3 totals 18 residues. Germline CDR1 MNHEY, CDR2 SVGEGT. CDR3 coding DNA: TGTGCCAGCAGTTACTCCTTTTTAGCTACATGGGTCAACTATGGCTACACCTTC. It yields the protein CASSYSFLATWVNYGYTF.

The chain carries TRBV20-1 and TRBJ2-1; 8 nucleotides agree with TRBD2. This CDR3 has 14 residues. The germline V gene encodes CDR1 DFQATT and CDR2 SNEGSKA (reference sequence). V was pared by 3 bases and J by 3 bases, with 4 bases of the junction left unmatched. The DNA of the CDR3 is TGCAGTGCTAGTGGCACTAGCGGCTACAATGAGCAGTTCTTC. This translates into CSASGTSGYNEQFF.

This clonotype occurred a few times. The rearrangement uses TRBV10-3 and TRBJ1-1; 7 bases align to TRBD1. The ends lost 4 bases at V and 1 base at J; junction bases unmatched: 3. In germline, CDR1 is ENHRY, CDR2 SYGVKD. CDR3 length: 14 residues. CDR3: CAISAPGGNTEAFF. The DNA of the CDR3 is TGTGCCATCAGTGCCCCAGGGGGGAACACTGAAGCTTTCTTT.